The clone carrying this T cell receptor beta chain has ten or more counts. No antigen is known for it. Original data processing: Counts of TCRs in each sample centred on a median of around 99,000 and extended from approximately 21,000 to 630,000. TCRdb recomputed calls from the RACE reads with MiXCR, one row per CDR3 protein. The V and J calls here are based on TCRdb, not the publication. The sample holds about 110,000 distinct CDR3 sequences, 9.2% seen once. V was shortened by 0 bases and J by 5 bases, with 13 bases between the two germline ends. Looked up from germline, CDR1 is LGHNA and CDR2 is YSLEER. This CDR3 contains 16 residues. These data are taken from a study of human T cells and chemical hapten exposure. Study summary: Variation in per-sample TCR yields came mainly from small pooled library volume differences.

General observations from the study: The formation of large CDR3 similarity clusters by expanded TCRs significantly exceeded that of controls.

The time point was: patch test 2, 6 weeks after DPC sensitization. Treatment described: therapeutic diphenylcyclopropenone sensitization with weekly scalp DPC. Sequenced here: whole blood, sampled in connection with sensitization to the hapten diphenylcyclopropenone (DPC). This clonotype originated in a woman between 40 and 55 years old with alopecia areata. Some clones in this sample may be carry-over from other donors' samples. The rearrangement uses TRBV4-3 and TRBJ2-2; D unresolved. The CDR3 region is CASSQDRAFSTGELFF. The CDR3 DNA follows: TGCGCCAGCAGCCAAGATCGGGCCTTCTCTACCGGGGAGCTGTTTTTT.